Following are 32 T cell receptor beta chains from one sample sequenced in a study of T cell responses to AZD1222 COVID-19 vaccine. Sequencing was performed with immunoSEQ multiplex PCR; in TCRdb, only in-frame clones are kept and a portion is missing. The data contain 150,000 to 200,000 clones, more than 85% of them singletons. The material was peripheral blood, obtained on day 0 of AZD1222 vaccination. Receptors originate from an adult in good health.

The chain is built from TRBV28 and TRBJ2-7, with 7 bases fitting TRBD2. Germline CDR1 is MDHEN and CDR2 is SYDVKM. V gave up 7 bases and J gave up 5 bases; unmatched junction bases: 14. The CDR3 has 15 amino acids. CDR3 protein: CASMYRAGVSNEQYF. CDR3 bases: TGTGCCAGCATGTATAGGGCGGGAGTAAGCAACGAGCAGTACTTC.

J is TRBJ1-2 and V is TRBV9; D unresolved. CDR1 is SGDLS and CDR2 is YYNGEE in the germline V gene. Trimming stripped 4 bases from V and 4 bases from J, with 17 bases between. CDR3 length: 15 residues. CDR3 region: CASSQLGPLAYGYTF. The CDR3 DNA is TGTGCCAGCAGCCAACTCGGACCCCTAGCCTATGGCTACACCTTC.

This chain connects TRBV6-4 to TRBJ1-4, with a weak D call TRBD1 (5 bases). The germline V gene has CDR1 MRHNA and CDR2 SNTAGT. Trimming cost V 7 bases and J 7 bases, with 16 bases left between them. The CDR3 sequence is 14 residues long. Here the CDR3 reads CASIFRDTVEKLFF. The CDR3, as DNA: TGTGCCAGCATTTTCAGGGATACAGTTGAAAAACTGTTTTTT.

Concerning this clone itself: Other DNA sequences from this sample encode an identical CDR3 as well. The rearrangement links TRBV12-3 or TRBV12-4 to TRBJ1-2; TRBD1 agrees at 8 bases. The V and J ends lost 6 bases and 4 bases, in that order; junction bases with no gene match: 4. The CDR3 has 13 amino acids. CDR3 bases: TGTGCCAGCAGCCTACAGGGGGGCTATGGCTACACCTTC. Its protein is CASSLQGGYGYTF.

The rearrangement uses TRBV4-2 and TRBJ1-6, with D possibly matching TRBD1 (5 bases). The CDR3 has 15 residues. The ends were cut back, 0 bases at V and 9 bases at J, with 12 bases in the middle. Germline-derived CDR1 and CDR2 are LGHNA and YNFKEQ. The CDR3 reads CASSQDGTPGSPLHF. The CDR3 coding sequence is TGTGCCAGCAGCCAAGATGGGACCCCGGGTTCACCCCTCCACTTT.

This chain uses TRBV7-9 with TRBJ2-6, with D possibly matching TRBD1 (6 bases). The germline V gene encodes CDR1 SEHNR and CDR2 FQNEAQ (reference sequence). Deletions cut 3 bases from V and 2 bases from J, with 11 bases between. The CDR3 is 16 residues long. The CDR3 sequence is CASSFPTGPGANVLTF. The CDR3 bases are TGTGCCAGCAGCTTTCCTACAGGGCCTGGGGCCAACGTCCTGACTTTC.

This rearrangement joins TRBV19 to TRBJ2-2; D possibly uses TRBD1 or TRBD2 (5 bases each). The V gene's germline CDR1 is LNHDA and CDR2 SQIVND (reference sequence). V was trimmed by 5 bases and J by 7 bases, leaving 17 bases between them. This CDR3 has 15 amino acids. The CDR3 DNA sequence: TGTGCCAGTAGTGGGACCCAAACTGGGAGCGGGGAGCTGTTTTTT. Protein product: CASSGTQTGSGELFF.

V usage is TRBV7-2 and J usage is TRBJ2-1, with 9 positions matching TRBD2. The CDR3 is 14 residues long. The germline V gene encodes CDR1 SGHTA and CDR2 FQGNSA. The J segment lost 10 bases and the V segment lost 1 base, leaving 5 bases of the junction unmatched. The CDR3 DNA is TGTGCCAGCAGCTTAGAGCTAGCGGGAAGGGAGCAGTTCTTC. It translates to CASSLELAGREQFF.

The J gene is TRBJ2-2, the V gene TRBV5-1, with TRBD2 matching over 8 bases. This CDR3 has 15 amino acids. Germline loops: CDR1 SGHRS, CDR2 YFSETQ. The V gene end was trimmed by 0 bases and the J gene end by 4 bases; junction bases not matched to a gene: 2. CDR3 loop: CASSLGLATTGELFF. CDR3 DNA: TGCGCCAGCAGCTTGGGACTAGCGACCACCGGGGAGCTGTTTTTT.

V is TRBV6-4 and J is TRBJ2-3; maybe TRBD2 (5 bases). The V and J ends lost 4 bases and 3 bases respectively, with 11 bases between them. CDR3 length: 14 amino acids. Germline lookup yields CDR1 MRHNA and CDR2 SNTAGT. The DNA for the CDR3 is TGTGCCAGCAGTGTTTCGGGGTGGACAGATACGCAGTATTTT. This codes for CASSVSGWTDTQYF.

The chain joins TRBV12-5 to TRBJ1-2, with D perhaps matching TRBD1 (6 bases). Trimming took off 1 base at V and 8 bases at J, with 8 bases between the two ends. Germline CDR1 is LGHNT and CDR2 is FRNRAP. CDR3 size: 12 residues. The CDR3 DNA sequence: TGTGCTAGTGGTTTGGCACAGGGAGGCTACACCTTC. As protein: CASGLAQGGYTF.

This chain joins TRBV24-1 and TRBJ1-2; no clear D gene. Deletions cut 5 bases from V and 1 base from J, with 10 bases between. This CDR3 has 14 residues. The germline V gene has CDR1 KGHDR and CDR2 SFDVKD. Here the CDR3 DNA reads TGTGCCACCAGTGCCCCCGATCTTAACTATGGCTACACCTTC. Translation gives CATSAPDLNYGYTF.

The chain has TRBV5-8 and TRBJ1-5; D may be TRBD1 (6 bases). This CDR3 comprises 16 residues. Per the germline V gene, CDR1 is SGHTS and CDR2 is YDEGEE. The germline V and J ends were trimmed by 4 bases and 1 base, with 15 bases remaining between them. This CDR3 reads CASSLRGLGSNQPQHF. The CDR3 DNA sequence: TGTGCCAGCAGCCTCAGGGGTCTAGGGAGCAATCAGCCCCAGCATTTT.

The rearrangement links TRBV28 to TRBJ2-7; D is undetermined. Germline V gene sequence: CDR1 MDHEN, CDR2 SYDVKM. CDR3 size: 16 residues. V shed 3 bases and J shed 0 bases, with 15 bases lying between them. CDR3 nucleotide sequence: TGTGCCAGCAGTTTGGGTGGCAGCCTGAGCTCCTACGAGCAGTACTTC. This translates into CASSLGGSLSSYEQYF.

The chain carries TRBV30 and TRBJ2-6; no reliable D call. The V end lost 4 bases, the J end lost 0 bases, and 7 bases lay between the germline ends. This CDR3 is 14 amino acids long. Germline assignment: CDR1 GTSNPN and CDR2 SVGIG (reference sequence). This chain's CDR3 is CAWTTISGANVLTF. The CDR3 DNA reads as TGTGCCTGGACAACTATCTCTGGGGCCAACGTCCTGACTTTC.

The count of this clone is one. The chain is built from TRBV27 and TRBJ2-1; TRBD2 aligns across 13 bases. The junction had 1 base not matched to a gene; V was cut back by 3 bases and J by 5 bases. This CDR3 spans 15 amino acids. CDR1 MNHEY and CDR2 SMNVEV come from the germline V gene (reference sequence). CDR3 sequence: CASSFGTSGNNEQFF. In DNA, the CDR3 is TGTGCCAGCAGTTTCGGGACTAGCGGGAACAATGAGCAGTTCTTC.

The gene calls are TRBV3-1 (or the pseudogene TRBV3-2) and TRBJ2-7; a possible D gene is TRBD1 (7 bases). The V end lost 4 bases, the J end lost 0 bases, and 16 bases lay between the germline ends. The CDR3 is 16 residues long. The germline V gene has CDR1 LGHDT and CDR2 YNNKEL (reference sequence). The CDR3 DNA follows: TGTGCCAGCAGCCTATCGAGGGGGCGGGACTCCTACGAGCAGTACTTC. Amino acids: CASSLSRGRDSYEQYF.

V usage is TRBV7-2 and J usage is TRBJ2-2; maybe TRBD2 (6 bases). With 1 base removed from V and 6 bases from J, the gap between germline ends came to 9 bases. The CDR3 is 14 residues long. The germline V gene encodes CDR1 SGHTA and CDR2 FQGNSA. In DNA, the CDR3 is TGTGCCAGCAGCTTAGGGGCGGGATCCGGGGAGCTGTTTTTT. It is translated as CASSLGAGSGELFF. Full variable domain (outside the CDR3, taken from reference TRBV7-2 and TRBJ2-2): GAGVSQSPSNKVTEKGKDVELRCDPISGHTALYWYRQSLGQGLEFLIYFQGNSAPDKSGLPSDRFSAERTGGSVSTLTIQRTQQEDSAVYLCASSLGAGSGELFFGEGSRLTVL.

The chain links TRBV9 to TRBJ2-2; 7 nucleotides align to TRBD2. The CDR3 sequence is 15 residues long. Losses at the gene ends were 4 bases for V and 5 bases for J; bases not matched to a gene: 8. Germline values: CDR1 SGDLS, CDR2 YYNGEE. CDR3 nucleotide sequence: TGTGCCAGCAGCACTAGGGACTATATAACCGGGGAGCTGTTTTTT. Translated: CASSTRDYITGELFF.

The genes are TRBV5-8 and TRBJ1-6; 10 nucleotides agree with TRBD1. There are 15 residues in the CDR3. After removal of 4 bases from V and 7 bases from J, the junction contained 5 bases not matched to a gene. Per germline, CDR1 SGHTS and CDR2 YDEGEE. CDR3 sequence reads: CASSMSDRGNSPLHF. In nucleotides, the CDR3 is TGTGCCAGCAGCATGTCGGACAGGGGGAATTCACCCCTCCACTTT.

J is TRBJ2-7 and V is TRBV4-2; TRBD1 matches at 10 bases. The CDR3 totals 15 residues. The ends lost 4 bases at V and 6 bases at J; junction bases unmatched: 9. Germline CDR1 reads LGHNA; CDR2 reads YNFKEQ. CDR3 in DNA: TGTGCCAGCAGCCGTGTAGGACAGGGGGATGGCGAGCAGTACTTC. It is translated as CASSRVGQGDGEQYF.

CDR3 coding DNA: TGTGCCAGCAGCCAAGTAGTCCCGGGACAGGGGGCCGAGACCCAGTACTTC. This gives the protein CASSQVVPGQGAETQYF. The chain couples TRBV4-2 to TRBJ2-5; the match to TRBD1 covers 12 bases. CDR3 size: 17 residues. Looked up from germline, CDR1 is LGHNA and CDR2 is YNFKEQ. The V and J ends lost 1 base and 5 bases, in that order; junction bases with no gene match: 8.

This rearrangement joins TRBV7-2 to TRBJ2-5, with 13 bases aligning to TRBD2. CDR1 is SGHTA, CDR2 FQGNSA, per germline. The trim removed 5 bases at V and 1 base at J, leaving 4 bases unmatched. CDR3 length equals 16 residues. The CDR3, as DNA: TGTGCCAGCAGCCAAAGACTAGCGGGGGGCCAAGAGACCCAGTACTTC. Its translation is CASSQRLAGGQETQYF.

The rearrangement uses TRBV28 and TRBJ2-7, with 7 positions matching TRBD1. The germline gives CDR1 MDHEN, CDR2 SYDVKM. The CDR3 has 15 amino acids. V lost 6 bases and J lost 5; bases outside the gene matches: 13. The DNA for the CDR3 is TGTGCCAGCAGCACCTCACAGGGGATTCTCGACGAGCAGTACTTC. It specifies CASSTSQGILDEQYF.

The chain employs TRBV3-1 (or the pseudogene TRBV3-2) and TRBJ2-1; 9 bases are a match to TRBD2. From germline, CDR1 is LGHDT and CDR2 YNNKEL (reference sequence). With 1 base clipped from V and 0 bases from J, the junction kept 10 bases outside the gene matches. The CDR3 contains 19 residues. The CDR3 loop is CASSQGGTSLPSSYNEQFF. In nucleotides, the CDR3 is TGTGCCAGCAGCCAAGGGGGGACTAGCCTCCCGAGCTCCTACAATGAGCAGTTCTTC.

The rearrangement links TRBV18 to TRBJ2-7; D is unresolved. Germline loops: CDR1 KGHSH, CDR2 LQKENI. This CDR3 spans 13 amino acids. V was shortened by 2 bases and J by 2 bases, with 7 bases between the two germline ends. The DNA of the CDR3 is TGTGCCAGCTCACCAACAGACCCCTACGAGCAGTACTTC. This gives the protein CASSPTDPYEQYF.

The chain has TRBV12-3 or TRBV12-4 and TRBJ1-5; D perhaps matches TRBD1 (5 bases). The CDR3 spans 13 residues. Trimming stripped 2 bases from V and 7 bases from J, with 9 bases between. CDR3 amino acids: CASSLPNRQPQHF. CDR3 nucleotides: TGTGCCAGCAGTTTACCTAACAGGCAGCCCCAGCATTTT.

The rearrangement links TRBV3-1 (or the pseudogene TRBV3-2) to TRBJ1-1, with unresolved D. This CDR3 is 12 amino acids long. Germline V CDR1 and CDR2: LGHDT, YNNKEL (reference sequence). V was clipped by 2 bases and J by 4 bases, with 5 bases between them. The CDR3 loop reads CASSQKTTEAFF. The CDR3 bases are TGTGCCAGCAGCCAAAAAACCACTGAAGCTTTCTTT.

In nucleotides, the CDR3 is TGTGCCTGGAGGGGACAGGGTCCAGATACGCAGTATTTT. Translated: CAWRGQGPDTQYF. V gene TRBV30 combines with J gene TRBJ2-3, with 9 nucleotides matching TRBD1. Germline loops: CDR1 GTSNPN, CDR2 SVGIG (reference sequence). Trimming removed 3 bases from V and 4 bases from J; junction bases left unmatched: 2. The CDR3 spans 13 residues.

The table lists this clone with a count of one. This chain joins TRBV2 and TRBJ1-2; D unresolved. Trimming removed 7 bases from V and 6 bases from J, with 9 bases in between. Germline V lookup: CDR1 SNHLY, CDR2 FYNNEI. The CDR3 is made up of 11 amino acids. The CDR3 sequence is CASTTTNGYTF. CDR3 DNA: TGTGCCAGCACCACGACCAATGGCTACACCTTC.

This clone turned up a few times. The chain's CDR3 is CASSPPSGSYNEQFF. The CDR3 DNA is TGTGCCAGCTCACCACCGAGCGGGAGTTACAATGAGCAGTTCTTC. The chain couples TRBV18 to TRBJ2-1; 8 nucleotides match TRBD2. The trim removed 0 bases at V and 4 bases at J, leaving 2 bases unmatched. The CDR3 sequence is 15 residues long. The V gene's germline CDR1 is KGHSH and CDR2 LQKENI.

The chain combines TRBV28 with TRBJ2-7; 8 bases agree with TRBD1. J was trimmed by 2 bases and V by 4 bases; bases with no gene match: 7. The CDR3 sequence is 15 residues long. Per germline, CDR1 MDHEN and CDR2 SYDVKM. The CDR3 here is CASSSQAQGAYEQYF. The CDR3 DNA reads TGTGCCAGCAGTTCCCAAGCACAGGGGGCCTACGAGCAGTACTTC.